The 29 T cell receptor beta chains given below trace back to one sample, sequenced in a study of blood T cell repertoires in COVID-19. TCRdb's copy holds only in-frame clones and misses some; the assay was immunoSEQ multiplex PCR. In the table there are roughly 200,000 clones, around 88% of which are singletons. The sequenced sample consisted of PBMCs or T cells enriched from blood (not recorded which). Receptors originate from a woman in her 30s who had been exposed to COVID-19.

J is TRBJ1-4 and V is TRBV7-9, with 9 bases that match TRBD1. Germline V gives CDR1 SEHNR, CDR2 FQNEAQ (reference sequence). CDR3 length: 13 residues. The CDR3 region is CGTGGQGQEKLFF. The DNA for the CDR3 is TGTGGGACCGGGGGACAGGGACAGGAAAAACTGTTTTTT. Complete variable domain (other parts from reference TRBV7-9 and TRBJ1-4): DTGVSQNPRHKITKRGQNVTFRCDPISEHNRLYWYRQTLGQGPEFLTYFQNEAQLEKSRLLSDRFSAERPKGSFSTLEIQRTEQGDSAMYLCGTGGQGQEKLFFGSGTQLSVL.

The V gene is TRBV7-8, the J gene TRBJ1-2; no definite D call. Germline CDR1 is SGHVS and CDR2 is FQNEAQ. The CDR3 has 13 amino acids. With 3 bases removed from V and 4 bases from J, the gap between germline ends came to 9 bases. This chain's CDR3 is CASSLAPFYGYTF. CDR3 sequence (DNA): TGTGCCAGCAGCTTGGCCCCTTTCTATGGCTACACCTTC.

The CDR3 DNA reads as TGTGCCAGCAGCCAAGCTTATACGCAGTATTTT. This gives the protein CASSQAYTQYF. V usage is TRBV3-1 (or the pseudogene TRBV3-2) and J usage is TRBJ2-3; the D is unclear. Germline V gene data show CDR1 as LGHDT and CDR2 as YNNKEL (reference sequence). This CDR3 spans 11 amino acids. Trimming took off 1 base at V and 7 bases at J, with 3 bases between the two ends.

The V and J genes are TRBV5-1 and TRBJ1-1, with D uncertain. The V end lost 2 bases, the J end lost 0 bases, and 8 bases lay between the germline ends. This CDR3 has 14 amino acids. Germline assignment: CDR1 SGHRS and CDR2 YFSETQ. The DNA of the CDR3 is TGCGCCAGCAGCTTCAAGCAAATGAACACTGAAGCTTTCTTT. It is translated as CASSFKQMNTEAFF. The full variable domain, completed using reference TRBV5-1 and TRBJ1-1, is KAGVTQTPRYLIKTRGQQVTLSCSPISGHRSVSWYQQTPGQGLQFLFEYFSETQRNKGNFPGRFSGRQFSNSRSEMNVSTLELGDSALYLCASSFKQMNTEAFFGQGTRLTVV.

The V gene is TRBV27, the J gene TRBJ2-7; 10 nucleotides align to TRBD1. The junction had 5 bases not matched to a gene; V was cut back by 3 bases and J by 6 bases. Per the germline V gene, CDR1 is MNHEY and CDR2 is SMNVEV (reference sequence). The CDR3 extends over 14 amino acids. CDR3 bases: TGTGCCAGCAGTTTGGGACAGGGGATTGGCGAGCAGTACTTC. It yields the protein CASSLGQGIGEQYF.

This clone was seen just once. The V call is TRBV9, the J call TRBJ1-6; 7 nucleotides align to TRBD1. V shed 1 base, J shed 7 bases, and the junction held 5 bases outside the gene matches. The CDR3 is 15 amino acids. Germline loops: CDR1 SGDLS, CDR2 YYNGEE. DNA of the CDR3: TGTGCCAGCAGCGTAAATCAGGGGGGAAATTCACCCCTCCACTTT. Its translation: CASSVNQGGNSPLHF.

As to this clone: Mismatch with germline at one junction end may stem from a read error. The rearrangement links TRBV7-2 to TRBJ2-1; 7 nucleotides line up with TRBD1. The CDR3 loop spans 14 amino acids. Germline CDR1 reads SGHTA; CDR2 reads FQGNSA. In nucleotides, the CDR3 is TGTGCCAGCAGCCTAGCCGGTGGACAGGTTGAGCAGTTCTTC. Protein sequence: CASSLAGGQVEQFF.

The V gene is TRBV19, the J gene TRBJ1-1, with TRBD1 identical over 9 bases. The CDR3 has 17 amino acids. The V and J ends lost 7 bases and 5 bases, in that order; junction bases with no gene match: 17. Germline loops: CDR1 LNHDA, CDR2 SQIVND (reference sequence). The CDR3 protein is CASTPGTFGTGWTEAFF. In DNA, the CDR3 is TGTGCCAGTACCCCAGGAACTTTCGGGACAGGGTGGACTGAAGCTTTCTTT.

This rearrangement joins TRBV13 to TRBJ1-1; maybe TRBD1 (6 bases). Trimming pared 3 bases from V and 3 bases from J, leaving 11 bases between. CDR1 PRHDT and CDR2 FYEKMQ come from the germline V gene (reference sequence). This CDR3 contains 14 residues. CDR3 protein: CASSLRGGDTEAFF. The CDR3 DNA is TGTGCCAGCAGCTTGAGAGGGGGAGACACTGAAGCTTTCTTT.

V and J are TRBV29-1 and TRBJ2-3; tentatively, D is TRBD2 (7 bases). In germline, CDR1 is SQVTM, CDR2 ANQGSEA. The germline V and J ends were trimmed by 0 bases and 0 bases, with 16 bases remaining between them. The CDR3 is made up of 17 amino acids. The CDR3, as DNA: TGCAGCGTTGAAGATAGGAGGGCGGGGGCTAGCACAGATACGCAGTATTTT. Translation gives CSVEDRRAGASTDTQYF.

This CDR3 is CASSITGFDRISSTDTQYF. DNA of the CDR3: TGTGCCAGTAGTATAACGGGATTCGACCGGATAAGTAGCACAGATACGCAGTATTTT. V usage is TRBV19 and J usage is TRBJ2-3; D might be TRBD2 (5 bases). Germline V gene data show CDR1 as LNHDA and CDR2 as SQIVND (reference sequence). CDR3 length: 19 amino acids. Trimming removed 2 bases at V and 0 bases at J, with 21 bases between.

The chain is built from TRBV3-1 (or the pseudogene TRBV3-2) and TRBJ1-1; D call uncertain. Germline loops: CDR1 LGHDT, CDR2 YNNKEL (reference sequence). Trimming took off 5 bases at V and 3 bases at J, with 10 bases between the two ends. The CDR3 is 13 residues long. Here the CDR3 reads CASSYSTDTEAFF. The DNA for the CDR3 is TGTGCCAGCAGCTATAGTACGGACACTGAAGCTTTCTTT.

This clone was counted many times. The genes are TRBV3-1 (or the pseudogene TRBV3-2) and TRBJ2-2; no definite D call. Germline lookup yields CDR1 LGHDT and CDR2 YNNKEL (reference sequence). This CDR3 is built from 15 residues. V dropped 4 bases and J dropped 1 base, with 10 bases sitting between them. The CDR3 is CASSPLAENTGELFF. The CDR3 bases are TGTGCCAGCAGCCCCTTGGCGGAGAACACCGGGGAGCTGTTTTTT.

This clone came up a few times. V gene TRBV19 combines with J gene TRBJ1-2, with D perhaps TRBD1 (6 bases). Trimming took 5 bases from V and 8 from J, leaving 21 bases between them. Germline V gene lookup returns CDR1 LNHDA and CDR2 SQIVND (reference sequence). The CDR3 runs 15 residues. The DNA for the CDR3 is TGTGCCAGTAGTGCCGGGACACCCCAACGAGGGGGCTACACCTTC. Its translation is CASSAGTPQRGGYTF.

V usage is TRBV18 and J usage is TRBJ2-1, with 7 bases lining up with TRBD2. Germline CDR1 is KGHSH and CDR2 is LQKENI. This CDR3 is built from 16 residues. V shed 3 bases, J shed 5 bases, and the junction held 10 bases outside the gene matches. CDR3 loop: CASSPQGGAGNNEQFF. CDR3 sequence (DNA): TGTGCCAGCTCACCCCAGGGAGGAGCGGGGAACAATGAGCAGTTCTTC.

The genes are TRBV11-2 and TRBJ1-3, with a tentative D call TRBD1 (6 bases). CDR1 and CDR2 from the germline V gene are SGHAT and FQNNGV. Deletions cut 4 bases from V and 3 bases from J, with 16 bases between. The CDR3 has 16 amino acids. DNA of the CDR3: TGTGCCAGCAGCTCCCCGGGGGGGGCGAATGGAAACACCATATATTTT. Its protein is CASSSPGGANGNTIYF.

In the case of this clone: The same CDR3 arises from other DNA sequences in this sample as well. This CDR3 is CASSPGYSNQPQHF. The CDR3 nucleotides are TGCGCCAGCAGCCCAGGTTATAGCAATCAGCCCCAGCATTTT. V and J are TRBV5-1 and TRBJ1-5; the D is unclear. The V gene's germline CDR1 is SGHRS and CDR2 YFSETQ. The CDR3 has 14 amino acids. V lost 4 bases to trimming and J lost 0 bases, with 8 bases between them. Full variable domain (outside the CDR3, taken from reference TRBV5-1 and TRBJ1-5): KAGVTQTPRYLIKTRGQQVTLSCSPISGHRSVSWYQQTPGQGLQFLFEYFSETQRNKGNFPGRFSGRQFSNSRSEMNVSTLELGDSALYLCASSPGYSNQPQHFGDGTRLSIL.

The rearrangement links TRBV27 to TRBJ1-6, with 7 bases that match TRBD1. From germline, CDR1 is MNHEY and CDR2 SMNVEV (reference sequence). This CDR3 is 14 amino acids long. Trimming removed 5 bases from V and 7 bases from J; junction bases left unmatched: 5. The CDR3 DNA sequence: TGTGCCAGCAGTAACAGGGGCTTCAATTCACCCCTCCACTTT. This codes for CASSNRGFNSPLHF.

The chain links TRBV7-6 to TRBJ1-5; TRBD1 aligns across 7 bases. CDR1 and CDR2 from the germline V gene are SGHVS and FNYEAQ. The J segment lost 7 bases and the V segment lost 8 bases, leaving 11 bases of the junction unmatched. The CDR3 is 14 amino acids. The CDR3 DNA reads TGTGCCAGCCCGACAGACAGGGCAGGGCAGCCCCAGCATTTT. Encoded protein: CASPTDRAGQPQHF.

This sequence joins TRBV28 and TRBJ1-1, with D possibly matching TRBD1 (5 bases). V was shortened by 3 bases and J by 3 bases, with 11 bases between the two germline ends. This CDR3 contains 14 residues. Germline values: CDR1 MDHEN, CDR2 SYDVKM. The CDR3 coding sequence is TGTGCCAGCAGTTTCTGGGGGGAAGACACTGAAGCTTTCTTT. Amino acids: CASSFWGEDTEAFF.

Here the CDR3 reads CASSSGQESGYTF. CDR3 DNA: TGTGCCAGCAGCTCGGGACAGGAGAGTGGCTACACCTTC. The chain couples TRBV5-6 to TRBJ1-2; 8 positions agree with TRBD1. This CDR3 spans 13 amino acids. Germline CDR1 and CDR2: SGHDT and YYEEEE. V lost 3 bases to trimming and J lost 7 bases; unmatched junction nucleotides: 5.

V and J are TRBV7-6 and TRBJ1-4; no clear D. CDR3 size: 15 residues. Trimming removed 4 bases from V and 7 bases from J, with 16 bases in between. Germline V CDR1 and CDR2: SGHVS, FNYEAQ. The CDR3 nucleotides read TGTGCCAGCAGCTCCGAAATCGGGGTTGGTGAAAAACTGTTTTTT. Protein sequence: CASSSEIGVGEKLFF.

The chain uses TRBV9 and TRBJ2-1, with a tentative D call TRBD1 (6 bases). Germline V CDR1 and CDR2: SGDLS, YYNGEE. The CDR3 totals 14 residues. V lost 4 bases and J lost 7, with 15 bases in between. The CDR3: CASSFRDNMNEQFF. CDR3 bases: TGTGCCAGCAGCTTCCGGGACAATATGAATGAGCAGTTCTTC. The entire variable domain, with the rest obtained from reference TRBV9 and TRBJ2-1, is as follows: DSGVTQTPKHLITATGQRVTLRCSPRSGDLSVYWYQQSLDQGLQFLIQYYNGEERAKGNILERFSAQQFPDLHSELNLSSLELGDSALYFCASSFRDNMNEQFFGPGTRLTVL.

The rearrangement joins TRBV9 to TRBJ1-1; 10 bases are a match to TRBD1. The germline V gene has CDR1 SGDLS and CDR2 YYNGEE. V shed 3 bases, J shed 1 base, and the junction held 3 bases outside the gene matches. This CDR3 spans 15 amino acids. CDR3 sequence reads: CASSARQGANTEAFF. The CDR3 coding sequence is TGTGCCAGCAGCGCGAGACAGGGGGCGAACACTGAAGCTTTCTTT.

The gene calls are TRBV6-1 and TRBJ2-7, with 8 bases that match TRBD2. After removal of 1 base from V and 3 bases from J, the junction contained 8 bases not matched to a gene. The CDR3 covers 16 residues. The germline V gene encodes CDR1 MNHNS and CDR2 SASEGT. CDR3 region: CASSEDFWGTSYEQYF. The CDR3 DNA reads TGTGCCAGCAGTGAAGATTTTTGGGGGACTAGCTACGAGCAGTACTTC.

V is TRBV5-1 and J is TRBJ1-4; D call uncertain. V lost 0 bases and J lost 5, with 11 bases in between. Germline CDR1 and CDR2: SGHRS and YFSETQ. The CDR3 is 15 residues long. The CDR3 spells CASSLEAKINEKLFF. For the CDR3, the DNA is TGCGCCAGCAGCTTGGAAGCAAAGATCAATGAAAAACTGTTTTTT.

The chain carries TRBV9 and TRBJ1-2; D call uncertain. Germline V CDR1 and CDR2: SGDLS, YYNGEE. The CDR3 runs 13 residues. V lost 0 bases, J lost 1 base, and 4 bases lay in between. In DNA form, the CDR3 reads TGTGCCAGCAGCGTAGCTAGTAACTATGGCTACACCTTC. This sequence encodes CASSVASNYGYTF. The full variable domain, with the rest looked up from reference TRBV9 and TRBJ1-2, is DSGVTQTPKHLITATGQRVTLRCSPRSGDLSVYWYQQSLDQGLQFLIQYYNGEERAKGNILERFSAQQFPDLHSELNLSSLELGDSALYFCASSVASNYGYTFGSGTRLTVV.

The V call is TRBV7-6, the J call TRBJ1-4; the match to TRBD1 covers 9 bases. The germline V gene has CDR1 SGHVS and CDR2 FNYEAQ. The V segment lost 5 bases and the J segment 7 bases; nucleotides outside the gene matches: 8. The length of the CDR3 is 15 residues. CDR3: CASSVSGQGSEKLFF. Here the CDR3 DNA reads TGTGCCAGCAGCGTTTCGGGACAGGGAAGTGAAAAACTGTTTTTT.

The CDR3 spells CASSYTGQTEAFF. Here the CDR3 DNA reads TGTGCCAGCAGCTACACAGGGCAGACTGAAGCTTTCTTT. The V gene is TRBV2, the J gene TRBJ1-1, with D possibly being TRBD1 (6 bases). The V gene lost 6 bases and the J gene lost 5 bases, with 13 bases spanning the gap. The CDR3 is 13 amino acids. Per germline, CDR1 SNHLY and CDR2 FYNNEI.